The present T cell receptor beta chain was sequenced within a study of blood T cell repertoires in COVID-19. Overall study context: Samples taken during acute and convalescent COVID-19 were collected in the United States, Italy and Spain. The cDNA or gDNA used as material had been derived from T cells, B-cell-depleted T cells, or PBMCs.

Original data processing: The assay estimated nucleated cells by amplifying reference gene primers. Sequencing used immunoSEQ multiplex PCR; TCRdb keeps in-frame clones, though not all of them. The DNA gave D and trimming, while V, J and clone size come from that table. The table records about 230,000 clones, roughly 85% of them present only once. This clone appeared once. Germline V gives CDR1 LGHNA, CDR2 YNFKEQ. The CDR3 spans 16 residues. Trimming stripped 4 bases from V and 1 base from J, with 13 bases between. Sample: peripheral blood. The TCR was taken from a man in his fifties with COVID-19, enrolled during active disease. The chain joins TRBV4-2 to TRBJ1-4; D possibly corresponds to TRBD1 (6 bases). CDR3 DNA: TGTGCCAGCAGCCCCGGTGGGGGCCTAACTAATGAAAAACTGTTTTTT. Amino acid sequence: CASSPGGGLTNEKLFF.